This T cell receptor (beta chain) came from a study of cytomegalovirus exposure and HLA in healthy donors. Study-level points and caveats: Within an earlier analysis, most TCR beta V segments proved productive either about 90% or about 30% of the time. Most CMV-associated TCR beta chains were later found to appear HLA-restricted.

Notes on this clone: Its antigen is unidentified.

Primers: 60 Vbeta forward and 13 Jbeta reverse. Authors' analysis steps: Later analysis identified tens of millions of unique TCR beta chains, 10 million to 12 million shared. Data came from immunoSEQ multiplex PCR; TCRdb stores just in-frame clones and leaves some out. That table furnishes V, J and clone size, whereas the DNA furnished D and trimming. The sample holds about 98,000 clones, 74% seen once. J gave up 4 bases and V 3 bases, and 10 bases lay outside the gene matches. The CDR3 sequence is 16 residues long. Germline CDR1 reads SGHRS; CDR2 reads YFSETQ. Among the donors, all were healthy bone marrow donors.

Sequencing was performed on PBMCs. The chain carries TRBV5-1 and TRBJ2-4; 7 nucleotides agree with TRBD2. The clonotype originates from a male donor in good health and CMV-seronegative. CDR3 nucleotide sequence: TGCGCCAGCAGCTGGGGACTACTTGACCTAAAAAACATTCAGTACTTC. Its protein product is CASSWGLLDLKNIQYF.